Below are 30 T cell receptor beta chains sequenced from a single sample in a study of cytomegalovirus exposure and HLA in healthy donors. PCR employed 60 Vbeta and 13 Jbeta primers. The table came from immunoSEQ multiplex PCR; TCRdb's copy has only in-frame clones and leaves some out. The table records about 160,000 clones, around 79% of them present only once. Sequencing used PBMCs. Every receptor here comes from a woman in her 40s in good health and CMV-seronegative.

The V gene is TRBV13, the J gene TRBJ2-1; 9 nucleotides align to TRBD2. From germline, CDR1 is PRHDT and CDR2 FYEKMQ (reference sequence). J lost 0 bases, V lost 5 bases, and 20 bases had no gene match. The CDR3 has 21 amino acids. CDR3 in amino acids: CASSPMGLAYRNLSSYNEQFF. In DNA, the CDR3 is TGTGCCAGCAGCCCGATGGGACTAGCTTATAGAAACCTAAGCTCCTACAATGAGCAGTTCTTC. Complete variable domain (other parts from reference TRBV13 and TRBJ2-1): AAGVIQSPRHLIKEKRETATLKCYPIPRHDTVYWYQQGPGQDPQFLISFYEKMQSDKGSIPDRFSAQQFSDYHSELNMSSLELGDSALYFCASSPMGLAYRNLSSYNEQFFGPGTRLTVL.

V and J are TRBV9 and TRBJ2-5, with D hard to call. The CDR3 loop spans 14 amino acids. The germline CDR1 and CDR2 sequences are SGDLS and YYNGEE. The V and J ends lost 0 bases and 5 bases respectively, with 11 bases between them. The CDR3 here is CASSVGVPEETQYF. Written as DNA, the CDR3 is TGTGCCAGCAGCGTAGGCGTTCCGGAGGAGACCCAGTACTTC.

This chain connects TRBV7-6 to TRBJ1-5; D might be TRBD1 (5 bases). CDR1 is SGHVS, CDR2 FNYEAQ, per germline. The CDR3 sequence is 14 residues long. The V and J ends lost 2 bases and 4 bases respectively, with 9 bases between them. The CDR3 region has the DNA TGTGCCAGCAGCTTAATGCGGGGGAATCAGCCCCAGCATTTT. It specifies CASSLMRGNQPQHF.

This chain joins TRBV4-1 and TRBJ1-2; TRBD1 agrees at 10 bases. Trimming at V came to 5 bases and at J to 4 bases, leaving 4 bases not matched to a gene. Germline loops: CDR1 MGHRA, CDR2 YSYEKL. This CDR3 contains 14 residues. This CDR3 is CASSNDRGLYGYTF. The CDR3, as DNA: TGCGCCAGCAGCAACGACAGGGGGCTCTATGGCTACACCTTC.

This chain connects TRBV28 to TRBJ1-5, with 7 bases that match TRBD1. This CDR3 region has 13 residues. With V trimmed by 9 bases and J by 9 bases, 11 bases remained unmatched. Germline CDR1 is MDHEN and CDR2 is SYDVKM. The CDR3 here is CASGTGVVLPQHF. The CDR3 DNA reads TGTGCCAGTGGAACAGGGGTCGTTTTGCCCCAGCATTTT. Using reference TRBV28 and TRBJ1-5 for the parts outside the CDR3, the full variable domain is DVKVTQSSRYLVKRTGEKVFLECVQDMDHENMFWYRQDPGLGLRLIYFSYDVKMKEKGDIPEGYSVSREKKERFSLILESASTNQTSMYLCASGTGVVLPQHFGDGTRLSIL.

The V call is TRBV7-3, the J call TRBJ1-6, with a weak D call TRBD1 (6 bases). This CDR3 has 14 amino acids. Trimming pared 5 bases from V and 6 bases from J, leaving 11 bases between. The germline CDR1 and CDR2 sequences are SGHTA and FQGTGA. The DNA for the CDR3 is TGTGCCAGCAGCCGAGGACAGATTAATTCACCCCTCCACTTT. This gives the protein CASSRGQINSPLHF.

CDR3 in amino acids: CASSEDRLYNEQFF. The CDR3 DNA is TGTGCCAGCAGCGAGGACAGGCTCTACAATGAGCAGTTCTTC. This chain joins TRBV14 and TRBJ2-1, with 7 nucleotides matching TRBD1. Germline V gene sequence: CDR1 SGHDN, CDR2 FVKESK. This CDR3 has 14 amino acids. V was pared by 5 bases and J by 3 bases, with 4 bases of the junction left unmatched.

The V gene is TRBV27, the J gene TRBJ1-6; D gene uncertain. The CDR3 has 15 amino acids. V dropped 0 bases and J dropped 5 bases, with 8 bases sitting between them. Germline lookup yields CDR1 MNHEY and CDR2 SMNVEV (reference sequence). CDR3 bases: TGTGCCAGCAGTTTATCCCGGACTCATAATTCACCCCTCCACTTT. This gives the protein CASSLSRTHNSPLHF.

The V and J genes are TRBV27 and TRBJ2-3; 7 positions match TRBD1. Germline-derived CDR1 and CDR2 are MNHEY and SMNVEV (reference sequence). The CDR3 length is 17 residues. J lost 2 bases, V lost 6 bases, and 14 bases had no gene match. The CDR3, as DNA: TGTGCCAGCAGGGGGGATCAGAGGGGGCCTTACACAGATACGCAGTATTTT. Translation gives CASRGDQRGPYTDTQYF.

The V gene is TRBV10-2, the J gene TRBJ2-5, with TRBD2 as a possible D gene (6 bases). With 6 bases removed from V and 5 bases from J, the gap between germline ends came to 13 bases. Germline CDR1 reads WSHSY; CDR2 reads SAAADI. This CDR3 is 13 amino acids long. The CDR3 protein is CASSAGHKETQYF. The CDR3, as DNA: TGCGCCAGCAGCGCGGGGCACAAGGAGACCCAGTACTTC.

The rearrangement joins TRBV5-1 to TRBJ2-3; D is possibly TRBD1 (6 bases). This CDR3 has 13 amino acids. CDR1 and CDR2 (germline): SGHRS, YFSETQ. V was trimmed by 2 bases and J by 3 bases, leaving 7 bases between them. DNA for the CDR3: TGCGCCAGCAGCTTTCAGGGGACAGATACGCAGTATTTT. Encoded protein: CASSFQGTDTQYF.

The CDR3 nucleotides read TGTGCCAGCAGCCGGCGACAGAACACCGGGGAGCTGTTTTTT. This codes for CASSRRQNTGELFF. The chain employs TRBV11-2 and TRBJ2-2, with D hard to call. CDR1 SGHAT and CDR2 FQNNGV come from the germline V gene. The CDR3 sequence is 14 residues long. Trimming cost V 5 bases and J 1 base, with 8 bases left between them. The entire variable domain, with the rest obtained from reference TRBV11-2 and TRBJ2-2, is as follows: EAGVAQSPRYKIIEKRQSVAFWCNPISGHATLYWYQQILGQGPKLLIQFQNNGVVDDSQLPKDRFSAERLKGVDSTLKIQPAKLEDSAVYLCASSRRQNTGELFFGEGSRLTVL.

V gene TRBV27 combines with J gene TRBJ1-2; TRBD1 agrees at 8 bases. V lost 7 bases to trimming and J lost 6 bases; unmatched junction nucleotides: 7. Germline V lookup: CDR1 MNHEY, CDR2 SMNVEV (reference sequence). The CDR3 has 13 amino acids. CDR3 sequence: CASTADRANGYTF. In DNA, the CDR3 is TGTGCCAGCACCGCGGACAGGGCGAATGGCTACACCTTC.

This rearrangement joins TRBV5-5 to TRBJ1-4, with a possible D match to TRBD1 (6 bases). This CDR3 is built from 16 residues. CDR1 and CDR2 (germline): SGHKS, YYEKEE (reference sequence). V was trimmed by 5 bases and J by 2 bases, leaving 16 bases between them. CDR3 in DNA: TGTGCCAGCAGTCGGACAGAGATGATTACTAATGAAAAACTGTTTTTT. This translates into CASSRTEMITNEKLFF.

This clone occurred once. The chain recombines TRBV11-2 with TRBJ1-2; D unresolved. This CDR3 contains 15 residues. The V end lost 4 bases, the J end lost 4 bases, and 16 bases lay between the germline ends. Germline V lookup: CDR1 SGHAT, CDR2 FQNNGV. The CDR3 is CASSSERSDIYGYTF. The CDR3 DNA reads as TGTGCCAGCAGCTCCGAGCGCAGCGATATCTATGGCTACACCTTC.

The DNA for the CDR3 is TGTGCCAGCAAGATGGACAGACAATATAATTCACCCCTCCACTTT. Translated: CASKMDRQYNSPLHF. The V and J genes are TRBV5-5 and TRBJ1-6, with D possibly being TRBD1 (6 bases). The CDR3 has 15 residues. V was trimmed by 6 bases and J by 4 bases, leaving 14 bases between them. Per the germline V gene, CDR1 is SGHKS and CDR2 is YYEKEE (reference sequence).

This clone was detected once. This chain uses TRBV4-1 with TRBJ2-4; 7 bases fit TRBD1. In germline, CDR1 is MGHRA, CDR2 YSYEKL. The ends lost 3 bases at V and 2 bases at J; junction bases unmatched: 7. The CDR3 has 16 amino acids. The CDR3 loop is CASSQPGRGSKNIQYF. The CDR3 DNA follows: TGCGCCAGCAGCCAGCCCGGCAGGGGGTCCAAAAACATTCAGTACTTC.

The chain joins TRBV2 to TRBJ2-5; 8 bases map to TRBD2. The CDR3 spans 14 residues. V trimming: 7 bases; J trimming: 0 bases; junction bases outside the gene matches: 4. CDR1 SNHLY and CDR2 FYNNEI come from the germline V gene. In nucleotides, the CDR3 is TGTGCCAGCATAAGCGGGGGAGACCAAGAGACCCAGTACTTC. This codes for CASISGGDQETQYF.

This clone occurred a few times. In DNA, the CDR3 is TGTGCCAGCAGTTTAGGGGGGTCCGGGCGGGGTAGTGGCTACACCTTC. This encodes CASSLGGSGRGSGYTF. The J gene is TRBJ1-2, the V gene TRBV28, with a tentative D call TRBD1 (5 bases). The CDR3 is 16 amino acids. V lost 2 bases and J 7 bases, leaving 20 bases between the germline ends. Germline V gene sequence: CDR1 MDHEN, CDR2 SYDVKM.

This clone showed up just a few times. The chain recombines TRBV4-1 with TRBJ1-6; tentative D call: TRBD1 (5 bases). Germline CDR1 MGHRA, CDR2 YSYEKL. Trimming stripped 2 bases from V and 8 bases from J, with 10 bases between. The CDR3 runs 14 residues. CDR3 sequence (DNA): TGCGCCAGCAGCCAACGCAGGGCTGATTCACCCCTCCACTTT. As protein: CASSQRRADSPLHF.

This chain links TRBV19 with TRBJ2-2; 7 positions match TRBD1. The length of the CDR3 is 15 residues. Germline loops: CDR1 LNHDA, CDR2 SQIVND (reference sequence). V lost 3 bases and J lost 5; bases outside the gene matches: 6. Written as DNA, the CDR3 is TGTGCCAGTAGTATGCAAGGGGGCGGGACCGGGGAGCTGTTTTTT. Translated: CASSMQGGGTGELFF.

This rearrangement joins TRBV6-6 to TRBJ2-5, with 7 bases identical to TRBD1. The assigned J gene may be wrong: the sequence end matches TRBJ2-7 better. Germline lookup yields CDR1 MNHNY and CDR2 SVGAGI (reference sequence). CDR3 length equals 15 residues. The DNA for the CDR3 is TGTGCCAGCAGTCCATCTGCAAGATCAGGGGGCGAGCAGTACTTC. Protein: CASSPSARSGGEQYF.

The table lists this clone with a count of one. The J gene is TRBJ1-2, the V gene TRBV5-1; D is undetermined. The CDR3 contains 14 residues. Germline V gene sequence: CDR1 SGHRS, CDR2 YFSETQ. The V end was cut by 4 bases, the J end by 4 bases, with 14 bases between. CDR3 in amino acids: CASSGDGLSYGYTF. The CDR3, as DNA: TGCGCCAGCAGCGGCGATGGGCTTTCCTATGGCTACACCTTC.

V and J are TRBV19 and TRBJ2-2, with TRBD1 as a possible D gene (5 bases). The V gene's germline CDR1 is LNHDA and CDR2 SQIVND (reference sequence). Trimming removed 3 bases from V and 2 bases from J, with 7 bases in between. The CDR3 totals 14 residues. This chain's CDR3 is CASSIQGNTGELFF. In nucleotides, the CDR3 is TGTGCCAGTAGTATTCAGGGAAACACCGGGGAGCTGTTTTTT.

The rearrangement links TRBV13 to TRBJ2-3; the match to TRBD2 covers 7 bases. Trimming took 5 bases from V and 8 from J; bases not matched to a gene: 13. The CDR3 extends over 15 amino acids. Per the germline V gene, CDR1 is PRHDT and CDR2 is FYEKMQ (reference sequence). The CDR3 sequence: CASSAGLDSQVTQYF. The CDR3 DNA sequence: TGTGCCAGCAGCGCCGGACTAGACTCACAGGTTACGCAGTATTTT.

This clone turned up a few times. The chain has TRBV21-1 and TRBJ1-2; TRBD1, the table's D call, was not compared with the DNA. TRBV21-1 is shown as a pseudogene. This CDR3 spans 21 amino acids. CDR3 in amino acids: CASSKRDRGRLQRPEVYGYTF. Here the CDR3 DNA reads TGTGCCAGCAGCAAGAGGGACAGGGGGCGGCTTCAACGTCCCGAGGTCTATGGCTACACCTTC.

The V call is TRBV2, the J call TRBJ1-2; D uncertain. Germline loops: CDR1 SNHLY, CDR2 FYNNEI. V shed 1 base and J shed 4 bases, with 10 bases lying between them. This CDR3 has 14 residues. The CDR3 is CASSEVREGYGYTF. CDR3 nucleotides: TGTGCCAGCAGTGAAGTGCGGGAAGGCTATGGCTACACCTTC.

This clone was counted a few times. The chain combines TRBV5-1 with TRBJ1-5; D might be TRBD1 (5 bases). Between the trimmed V and J ends, which lost 4 bases and 0 bases, there was a span of 14 bases. The length of the CDR3 is 16 residues. Germline assignment: CDR1 SGHRS and CDR2 YFSETQ. CDR3 protein: CASSGGVGGSNQPQHF. CDR3 nucleotides: TGCGCCAGCAGCGGCGGAGTCGGGGGTAGCAATCAGCCCCAGCATTTT.

J is TRBJ1-2 and V is TRBV14; 7 bases agree with TRBD1. The J segment lost 7 bases and the V segment lost 4 bases, leaving 9 bases of the junction unmatched. The CDR3 sequence is 14 residues long. Germline CDR1 is SGHDN and CDR2 is FVKESK. The CDR3 sequence: CASSPFRQGSGYTF. The CDR3 nucleotides are TGTGCCAGCAGCCCCTTCCGACAGGGTTCTGGCTACACCTTC.

This chain links TRBV5-5 with TRBJ1-5; no definite D call. The CDR3 has 13 residues. The germline gives CDR1 SGHKS, CDR2 YYEKEE (reference sequence). V was pared by 2 bases and J by 4 bases, with 7 bases between. Written as DNA, the CDR3 is TGTGCCAGCAGCTTTTCCCCTAATCAGCCCCAGCATTTT. This translates into CASSFSPNQPQHF.